In this sample, the clone carrying this T cell receptor (beta chain) turned up a few times. Its matching antigen is unknown. All gene names here are mouse names. The read gets to within 4 residues of the CDR3 end, and the germline J gene fills in the rest. Using CD4, CD8alpha, NKG2D, NKG2ACE and other markers, pooled cutaneous lymph node cells were sorted. Extraction of RNA preceded its reverse transcription into cDNA, which served as the sequencing template. The method was immunoSEQ multiplex PCR; TCRdb's version includes in-frame clones alone and lacks a portion of them. The table records under 350,000 clones without singletons, the ten largest covering less than 1.5%. The record originates from a study of CD8+ T cells in alopecia areata. Broader study findings: Sequencing of scalp tissue also captures the resident alphabeta T cells of normal skin. Higher clonality than in normal scalp was seen in lesional scalp, especially alopecia totalis/universalis. Mouse data revealed clearer TCR sharing than patient data did, a gap possibly tied to HLA.

This CDR3 contains 13 residues. V trimming: 6 bases; J trimming: 2 bases; junction bases outside the gene matches: 0. Germline V CDR1 and CDR2: NSQYPW, LRSPGD (reference sequence). The chain uses TRBV1 and TRBJ2-2; 7 bases match TRBD2. Sequences were obtained from CD4+ T cells sorted from a lymph node. The sequence was obtained from a C3H/HeJ mouse with alopecia areata. For the strain, the MHC haplotype given is H2-k. The CDR3 spells CTCRDWNTGQLYF. Incomplete CDR3 DNA: TGCACCTGCAGGGACTGGAACACCGGG.